This paragraph reports one TCR beta chain. Antigen specificity is unknown. PCR amplification relied on 60 Vbeta primers (plus 13 Jbeta primers). Generated by immunoSEQ multiplex PCR, the TCRdb table keeps only in-frame clones and is missing some. The repertoire holds over 80,000 clones, 76% seen once, with roughly 3% in the top ten. This specimen belongs to a study of cytomegalovirus exposure and HLA in healthy donors. Per germline, CDR1 LNHDA and CDR2 SQIVND (reference sequence). The CDR3 loop spans 14 amino acids. Trimming took 1 base from V and 6 from J; bases not matched to a gene: 4. Study-wide points: An apparent linkage of common viral pathogens to several of the most significant clusters emerged in a later analysis. Cytomegalovirus association was assigned to some 160 TCR beta chains.

The sequenced material came from PBMCs. V is TRBV19 and J is TRBJ2-7; 9 nucleotides agree with TRBD2. The source of this sequence is a man between 35 and 55 years old in good health and CMV-seronegative. CDR3 nucleotides: TGTGCCAGTAGTATAGGTAGCGGGGGTTTCGAGCAGTACTTC. This encodes CASSIGSGGFEQYF.